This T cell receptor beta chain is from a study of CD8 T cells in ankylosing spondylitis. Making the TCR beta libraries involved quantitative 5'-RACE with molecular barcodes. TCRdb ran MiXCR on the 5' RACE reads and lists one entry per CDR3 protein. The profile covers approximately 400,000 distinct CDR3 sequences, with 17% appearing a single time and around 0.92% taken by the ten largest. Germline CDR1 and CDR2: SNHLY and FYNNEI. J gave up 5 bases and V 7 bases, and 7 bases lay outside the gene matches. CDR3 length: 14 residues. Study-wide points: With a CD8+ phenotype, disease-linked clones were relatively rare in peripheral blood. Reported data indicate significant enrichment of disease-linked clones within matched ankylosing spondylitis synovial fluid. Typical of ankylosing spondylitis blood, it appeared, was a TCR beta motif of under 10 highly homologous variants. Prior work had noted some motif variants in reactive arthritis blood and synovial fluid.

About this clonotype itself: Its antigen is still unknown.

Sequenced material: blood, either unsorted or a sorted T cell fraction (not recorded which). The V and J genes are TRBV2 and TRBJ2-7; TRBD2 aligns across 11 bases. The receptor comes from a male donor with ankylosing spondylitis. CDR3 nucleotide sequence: TGTGCCAGCACTAGCGGGAGGCCCGGTAACGAGCAGTACTTC. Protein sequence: CASTSGRPGNEQYF.